The 6 T cell receptor beta chains below come from one sample, sequenced in a study of blood T cell repertoires in COVID-19. Sequencing was performed with immunoSEQ multiplex PCR; in TCRdb, only in-frame clones are kept and a portion is missing. The table shows 350,000 to 400,000 clones, with over 85% occurring only once. The specimen was PBMCs or T cells enriched from blood (not recorded which). All receptors come from a woman aged 25 to 39 who had recovered from COVID-19.

Only a few counts were recorded for this clone. CDR3 loop: CASSQGRARGREYNEQFF. The CDR3 coding sequence is TGCGCCAGCAGCCAAGGCCGGGCTCGGGGGCGGGAGTACAATGAGCAGTTCTTC. The V gene is TRBV4-1, the J gene TRBJ2-1; TRBD2 might be the D (7 bases). V was pared by 1 base and J by 4 bases, with 20 bases between. The germline CDR1 and CDR2 sequences are MGHRA and YSYEKL. There are 18 residues in the CDR3.

The J gene is TRBJ1-6, the V gene TRBV30; possible D gene TRBD1, 5 bases. V lost 7 bases and J lost 9, with 19 bases in between. Germline CDR1 is GTSNPN and CDR2 is SVGIG (reference sequence). This CDR3 is built from 14 residues. CDR3 region: CAFQSADRGSPLHF. The CDR3 coding sequence is TGTGCCTTCCAATCGGCGGATAGGGGTTCACCCCTCCACTTT. The full variable domain, with the rest looked up from reference TRBV30 and TRBJ1-6, is SQTIHQWPATLVQPVGSPLSLECTVEGTSNPNLYWYRQAAGRGLQLLFYSVGIGQISSEVPQNLSASRPQDRQFILSSKKLLLSDSGFYLCAFQSADRGSPLHFGNGTRLTVT.

This clone appeared a few times. The chain links TRBV28 to TRBJ1-1; D perhaps matches TRBD1 (6 bases). V was pared by 1 base and J by 0 bases, with 12 bases between. CDR3 length: 16 amino acids. CDR1 MDHEN and CDR2 SYDVKM come from the germline V gene. The CDR3 coding sequence is TGTGCCAGCAGTTTATTAACAGGGCTTTTGAACACTGAAGCTTTCTTT. It codes for CASSLLTGLLNTEAFF.

The chain uses TRBV5-8 and TRBJ2-5; D not certain. V lost 0 bases and J 5 bases, leaving 5 bases between the germline ends. This CDR3 is built from 12 residues. Germline V gives CDR1 SGHTS, CDR2 YDEGEE. The CDR3 protein is CASSLAGETQYF. CDR3 nucleotide sequence: TGTGCCAGCAGCTTGGCCGGGGAGACCCAGTACTTC.

The chain joins TRBV29-1 to TRBJ2-1; D is perhaps TRBD2 (6 bases). Germline V lookup: CDR1 SQVTM, CDR2 ANQGSEA. Trimming stripped 4 bases from V and 5 bases from J, with 45 bases between. The CDR3 runs 24 residues. The CDR3 coding sequence is TGCAGCGTTGTTGTGTTGAAGGGAGGTCTGAACCTACGGACGGCGGCGTACGGTGACAATGAGCAGTTCTTC. Its translation: CSVVVLKGGLNLRTAAYGDNEQFF.

The V gene is TRBV11-2, the J gene TRBJ1-1; maybe TRBD1 (5 bases). The CDR3 spans 14 residues. From germline, CDR1 is SGHAT and CDR2 FQNNGV. V was pared by 5 bases and J by 0 bases, with 10 bases between. The CDR3, as DNA: TGTGCCAGCAGCCCGGGACTTATGAACACTGAAGCTTTCTTT. It specifies CASSPGLMNTEAFF. The entire variable domain, with the rest obtained from reference TRBV11-2 and TRBJ1-1, is as follows: EAGVAQSPRYKIIEKRQSVAFWCNPISGHATLYWYQQILGQGPKLLIQFQNNGVVDDSQLPKDRFSAERLKGVDSTLKIQPAKLEDSAVYLCASSPGLMNTEAFFGQGTRLTVV.